One TCR beta chain is described in this entry. TCRdb called the RT-PCR reads again in MiXCR, with one record for every CDR3 protein. The table has about 680,000 distinct CDR3 sequences, 13% to 15% seen once. The CDR3 has 15 amino acids. The germline gives CDR1 SGHAT, CDR2 FQNNGV. Trimming at V came to 4 bases and at J to 8 bases, leaving 11 bases not matched to a gene. The sample was memory CD4+ T cells from blood. The origin of this receptor is a female donor in good health, serving as a healthy control. The chain has TRBV11-2 and TRBJ1-3, with TRBD1 identical over 7 bases. The CDR3 sequence is CASSSHRGFGDTIYF. The DNA for the CDR3 is TGTGCCAGCAGCTCCCACAGGGGCTTCGGGGACACCATATATTTT.